The present TCR beta chain was sequenced within a study of T cell responses to AZD1222 COVID-19 vaccine. Points from the study as a whole: Repertoires in all cases were sampled only once the peak T cell response had passed. White British ancestry dominated among donors, who included more females, and clonal diversity was possibly underestimated.

Produced via immunoSEQ multiplex PCR; TCRdb's table is partial and in-frame only. The sample has 75,000 to 95,000 clones; 90% are singletons. V lost 5 bases and J lost 2, with 12 bases in between. The CDR3 consists of 14 residues. The germline CDR1 and CDR2 sequences are ENHRY and SYGVKD. With regard to this clone: Its antigen is not identified.

The sample in question was peripheral blood, obtained on day 0 of AZD1222 vaccination. The V call is TRBV10-3, the J call TRBJ1-2; a weak D match, TRBD1 (5 bases). This TCR came from an adult in good health. The chain's CDR3 is CAISLDKGNYGYTF. The CDR3 region has the DNA TGTGCCATCAGTCTAGACAAGGGGAACTATGGCTACACCTTC.